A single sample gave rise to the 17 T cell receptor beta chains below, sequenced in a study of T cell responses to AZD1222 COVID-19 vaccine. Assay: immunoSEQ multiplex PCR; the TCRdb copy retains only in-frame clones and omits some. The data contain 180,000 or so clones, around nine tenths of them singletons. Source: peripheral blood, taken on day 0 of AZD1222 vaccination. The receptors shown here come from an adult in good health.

In DNA, the CDR3 is TGTGCCAGCAGCTTAGCACCGGGGGGCCACAATGAGCAGTTCTTC. Translated, it gives CASSLAPGGHNEQFF. The chain combines TRBV11-2 with TRBJ2-1; a weak D match, TRBD2 (7 bases). CDR1 and CDR2 (germline): SGHAT, FQNNGV. The CDR3 spans 15 residues. V was shortened by 1 base and J by 5 bases, with 12 bases between the two germline ends.

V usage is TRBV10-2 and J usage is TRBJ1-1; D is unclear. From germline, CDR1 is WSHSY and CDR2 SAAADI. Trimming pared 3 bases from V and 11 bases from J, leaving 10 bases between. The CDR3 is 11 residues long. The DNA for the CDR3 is TGCGCCAGCAGTGACCACATAGGGGCTTTCTTT. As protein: CASSDHIGAFF.

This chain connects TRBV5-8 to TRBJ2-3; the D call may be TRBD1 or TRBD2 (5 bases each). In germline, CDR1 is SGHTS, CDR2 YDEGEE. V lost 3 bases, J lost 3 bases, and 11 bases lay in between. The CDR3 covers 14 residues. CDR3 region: CASSWDLKTDTQYF. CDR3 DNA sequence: TGTGCCAGCAGCTGGGACCTGAAGACAGATACGCAGTATTTT.

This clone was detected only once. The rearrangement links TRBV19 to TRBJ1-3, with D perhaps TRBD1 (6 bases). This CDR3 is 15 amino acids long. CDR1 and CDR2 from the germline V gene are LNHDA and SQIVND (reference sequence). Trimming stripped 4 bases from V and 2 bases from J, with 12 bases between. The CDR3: CASSTLTGTGNTIYF. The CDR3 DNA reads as TGTGCCAGTAGTACGCTGACAGGAACTGGAAACACCATATATTTT.

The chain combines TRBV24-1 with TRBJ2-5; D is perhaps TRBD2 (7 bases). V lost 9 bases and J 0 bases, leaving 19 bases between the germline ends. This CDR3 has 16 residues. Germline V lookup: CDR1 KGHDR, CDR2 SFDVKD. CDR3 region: CATGERGRGYQETQYF. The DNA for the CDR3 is TGTGCCACCGGGGAAAGGGGGAGGGGGTACCAAGAGACCCAGTACTTC.

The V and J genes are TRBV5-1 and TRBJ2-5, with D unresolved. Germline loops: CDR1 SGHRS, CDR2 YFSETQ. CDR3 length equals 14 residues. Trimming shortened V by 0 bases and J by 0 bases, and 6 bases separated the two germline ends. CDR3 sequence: CASSLVNYQETQYF. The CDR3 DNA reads TGCGCCAGCAGCTTGGTTAATTACCAAGAGACCCAGTACTTC. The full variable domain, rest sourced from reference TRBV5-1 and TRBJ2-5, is KAGVTQTPRYLIKTRGQQVTLSCSPISGHRSVSWYQQTPGQGLQFLFEYFSETQRNKGNFPGRFSGRQFSNSRSEMNVSTLELGDSALYLCASSLVNYQETQYFGPGTRLLVL.

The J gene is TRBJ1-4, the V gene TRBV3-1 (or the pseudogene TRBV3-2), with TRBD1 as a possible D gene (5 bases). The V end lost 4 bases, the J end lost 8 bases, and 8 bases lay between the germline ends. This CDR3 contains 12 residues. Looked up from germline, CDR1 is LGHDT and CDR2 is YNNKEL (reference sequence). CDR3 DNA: TGTGCCAGCAGCCCGCGGGGGGAAAAACTGTTTTTT. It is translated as CASSPRGEKLFF.

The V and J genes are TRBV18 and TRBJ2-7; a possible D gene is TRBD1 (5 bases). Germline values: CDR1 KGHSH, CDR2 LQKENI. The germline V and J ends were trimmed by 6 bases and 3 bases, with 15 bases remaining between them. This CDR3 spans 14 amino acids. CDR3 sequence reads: CASSSEEGHYEQYF. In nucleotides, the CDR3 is TGTGCCAGCTCCTCCGAGGAAGGACACTACGAGCAGTACTTC. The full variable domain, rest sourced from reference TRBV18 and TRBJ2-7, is NAGVMQNPRHLVRRRGQEARLRCSPMKGHSHVYWYRQLPEEGLKFMVYLQKENIIDESGMPKERFSAEFPKEGPSILRIQQVVRGDSAAYFCASSSEEGHYEQYFGPGTRLTVT.

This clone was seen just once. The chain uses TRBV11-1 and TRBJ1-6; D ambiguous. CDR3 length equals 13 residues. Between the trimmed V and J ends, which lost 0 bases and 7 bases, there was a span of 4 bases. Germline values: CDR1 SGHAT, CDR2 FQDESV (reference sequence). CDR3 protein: CASSLAWNSPLHF. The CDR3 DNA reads TGTGCCAGCAGCTTAGCCTGGAATTCACCCCTCCACTTT.

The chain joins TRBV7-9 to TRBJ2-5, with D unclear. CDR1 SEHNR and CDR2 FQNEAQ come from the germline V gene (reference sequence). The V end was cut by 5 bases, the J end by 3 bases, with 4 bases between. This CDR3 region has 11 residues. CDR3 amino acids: CASSTKETQYF. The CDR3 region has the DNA TGTGCCAGCAGCACGAAAGAGACCCAGTACTTC.

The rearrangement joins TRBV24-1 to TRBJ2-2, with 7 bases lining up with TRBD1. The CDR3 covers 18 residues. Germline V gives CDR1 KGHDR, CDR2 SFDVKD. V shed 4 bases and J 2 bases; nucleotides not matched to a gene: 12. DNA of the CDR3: TGTGCCACCAGTGACCCCAAGATACAGGGGCCTAACACCGGGGAGCTGTTTTTT. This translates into CATSDPKIQGPNTGELFF.

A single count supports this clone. The CDR3 sequence: CASSVGQNYGYTF. CDR3 bases: TGTGCCAGCAGCGTGGGACAGAACTATGGCTACACCTTC. V gene TRBV9 combines with J gene TRBJ1-2; 7 bases line up with TRBD1. This CDR3 region has 13 residues. V lost 2 bases and J lost 2; bases outside the gene matches: 0. From germline, CDR1 is SGDLS and CDR2 YYNGEE.

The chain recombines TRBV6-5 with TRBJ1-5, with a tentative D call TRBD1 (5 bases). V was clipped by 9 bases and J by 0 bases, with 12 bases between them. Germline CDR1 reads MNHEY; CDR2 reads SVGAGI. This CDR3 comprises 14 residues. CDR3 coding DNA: TGTGCCAGAAGAGGGACGAATAGCAATCAGCCCCAGCATTTT. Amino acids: CARRGTNSNQPQHF.

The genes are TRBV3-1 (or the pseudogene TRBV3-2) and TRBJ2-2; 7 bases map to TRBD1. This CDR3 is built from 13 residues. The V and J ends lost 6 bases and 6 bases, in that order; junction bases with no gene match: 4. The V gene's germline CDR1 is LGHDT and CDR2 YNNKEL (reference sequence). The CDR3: CASRRQGAGELFF. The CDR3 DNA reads TGTGCCAGCAGACGACAGGGCGCCGGGGAGCTGTTTTTT.

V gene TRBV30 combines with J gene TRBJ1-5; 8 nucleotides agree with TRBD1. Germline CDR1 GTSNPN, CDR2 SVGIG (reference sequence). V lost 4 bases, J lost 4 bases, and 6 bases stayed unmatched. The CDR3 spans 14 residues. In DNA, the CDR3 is TGTGCCTGGAAAGGACAGGGCGATAATCAGCCCCAGCATTTT. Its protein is CAWKGQGDNQPQHF. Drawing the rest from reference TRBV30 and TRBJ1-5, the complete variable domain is SQTIHQWPATLVQPVGSPLSLECTVEGTSNPNLYWYRQAAGRGLQLLFYSVGIGQISSEVPQNLSASRPQDRQFILSSKKLLLSDSGFYLCAWKGQGDNQPQHFGDGTRLSIL.

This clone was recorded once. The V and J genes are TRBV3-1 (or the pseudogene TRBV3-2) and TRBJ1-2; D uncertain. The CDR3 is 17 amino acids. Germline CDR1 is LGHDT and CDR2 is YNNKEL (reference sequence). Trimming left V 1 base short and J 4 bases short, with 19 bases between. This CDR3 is CASSQVLSSGGGYGYTF. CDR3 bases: TGTGCCAGCAGCCAAGTATTATCGTCCGGTGGTGGCTATGGCTACACCTTC.

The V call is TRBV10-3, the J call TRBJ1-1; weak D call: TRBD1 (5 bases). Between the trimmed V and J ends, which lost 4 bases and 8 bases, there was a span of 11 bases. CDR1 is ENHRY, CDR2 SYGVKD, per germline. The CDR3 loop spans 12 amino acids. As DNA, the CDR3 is TGTGCCATCAGTGGAAGGGGTTTCGAAGCTTTCTTT. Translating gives CAISGRGFEAFF.